These 7 T cell receptor beta chains were sequenced from one sample in a study of radiation and T cells in renal cell carcinoma. Repertoires were generated with immunoSEQ multiplex PCR, while TCRdb's copy carries only in-frame clones and drops some. The sample consists of fewer than 200,000 clones, 88% of them appearing once. Time point specified: blood 4 weeks post-SBRT, at nephrectomy. Treatment described: 15 Gy SBRT to primary tumor, nephrectomy 4 weeks later. The source material was blood, sampled from a patient whose treatment included radiotherapy and nephrectomy. The receptor source for this set is a woman in her 50s with renal cell carcinoma.

This clone was observed once. The CDR3 bases are TGTGCCATCACCGAGGACGGACAAGAGACCCAGTACTTC. Translation: CAITEDGQETQYF. The V gene is TRBV10-3, the J gene TRBJ2-5; no reliable D call. The CDR3 is 13 amino acids. Germline lookup yields CDR1 ENHRY and CDR2 SYGVKD. Trimming stripped 7 bases from V and 2 bases from J, with 11 bases between.

The chain couples TRBV6-5 to TRBJ1-1, with D possibly being TRBD1 (5 bases). CDR1 MNHEY and CDR2 SVGAGI come from the germline V gene. Trimming stripped 2 bases from V and 4 bases from J, with 17 bases between. The CDR3 runs to 16 residues. The CDR3 DNA is TGTGCCAGCAGTTACGACGCGGGGCGGTTGAGCACTGAAGCTTTCTTT. It codes for CASSYDAGRLSTEAFF.

V gene TRBV25-1 combines with J gene TRBJ1-2, with 9 bases identical to TRBD1. With V trimmed by 0 bases and J by 5 bases, 7 bases remained unmatched. Germline values: CDR1 MGHDK, CDR2 SYGVNS. The CDR3 is made up of 16 amino acids. CDR3 bases: TGTGCCAGCAGTGAATATTCGGGACAGGGCTTATATGGCTACACCTTC. Its protein is CASSEYSGQGLYGYTF.

This clone has just a few counts. The chain combines TRBV5-1 with TRBJ1-1; maybe TRBD1 (5 bases). V was pared by 1 base and J by 5 bases, with 15 bases between. This CDR3 has 15 residues. In germline, CDR1 is SGHRS, CDR2 YFSETQ. The CDR3 region has the DNA TGCGCCAGCAGCTTGTCGGGCAGGGTGGAGACTGAAGCTTTCTTT. This translates into CASSLSGRVETEAFF.

This rearrangement joins TRBV7-6 to TRBJ2-7, with D perhaps TRBD2 (5 bases). This CDR3 contains 17 residues. The V end lost 0 bases, the J end lost 0 bases, and 15 bases lay between the germline ends. Germline V CDR1 and CDR2: SGHVS, FNYEAQ. CDR3 coding DNA: TGTGCCAGCAGCTTAGCGCATATCTCGAGCGGCTCCTACGAGCAGTACTTC. This translates into CASSLAHISSGSYEQYF. Based on the CDR3 plus reference TRBV7-6 and TRBJ2-7, the full variable domain is GAGVSQSPRYKVTKRGQDVALRCDPISGHVSLYWYRQALGQGPEFLTYFNYEAQQDKSGLPNDRFSAERPEGSISTLTIQRTEQRDSAMYRCASSLAHISSGSYEQYFGPGTRLTVT.

The genes are TRBV7-9 and TRBJ2-7; 7 bases agree with TRBD1. The V segment lost 5 bases and the J segment 3 bases; nucleotides outside the gene matches: 10. From germline, CDR1 is SEHNR and CDR2 FQNEAQ (reference sequence). The CDR3 contains 15 residues. The CDR3 DNA sequence: TGTGCCAGCAGCACTCCCCGGGACAGAGACTACGAGCAGTACTTC. Protein: CASSTPRDRDYEQYF. Full variable domain (missing parts from reference TRBV7-9 and TRBJ2-7): DTGVSQNPRHKITKRGQNVTFRCDPISEHNRLYWYRQTLGQGPEFLTYFQNEAQLEKSRLLSDRFSAERPKGSFSTLEIQRTEQGDSAMYLCASSTPRDRDYEQYFGPGTRLTVT.

The chain has TRBV6-6 and TRBJ2-7; 7 bases align to TRBD1. The CDR3 consists of 14 residues. V gave up 6 bases and J gave up 6 bases; unmatched junction bases: 11. The germline gives CDR1 MNHNY, CDR2 SVGAGI (reference sequence). For the CDR3, the DNA is TGTGCCAGCAGAACCACAGGGGCCAGAGGCGAGCAGTACTTC. This gives the protein CASRTTGARGEQYF.